Below, one T cell receptor beta chain is given with its context. Antigen specificity is unknown. This sample is drawn from a study of T-cell reconstitution after alpha-beta-depleted transplantation in children. General study results and limits: Reports say that about two months after transplant, the alpha-beta T cells came out of several hundred graft clones that had expanded. A year had passed since transplant, and T-cell counts and diversity by then came mostly from newly produced T cells.

A library of TCRbeta sequences, prepared with unique molecular identifiers, was generated. TCRdb recomputed calls from the PCR reads with MiXCR, one row per CDR3 protein. This table holds approximately 1,000,000 distinct CDR3 sequences, around 30% found once. This receptor was identified in a boy under three years old who had a stem cell transplant for SCID, so the T cells may come from the graft donor. The sequencing used PBMCs, mostly from graft donor cells, collected 360 days after TCRalphabeta/CD19-depleted stem cell transplant.

CDR3 in amino acids: CAISDRTSGAANTGELFF. CDR3 coding DNA: TGTGCCATCAGTGATCGGACTAGCGGGGCCGCGAACACCGGGGAGCTGTTTTTT. The rearrangement uses TRBV10-3 and TRBJ2-2; 12 bases are shared with TRBD2. The ends lost 3 bases at V and 0 bases at J; junction bases unmatched: 5. Germline V gene sequence: CDR1 ENHRY, CDR2 SYGVKD. The length of the CDR3 is 18 residues.